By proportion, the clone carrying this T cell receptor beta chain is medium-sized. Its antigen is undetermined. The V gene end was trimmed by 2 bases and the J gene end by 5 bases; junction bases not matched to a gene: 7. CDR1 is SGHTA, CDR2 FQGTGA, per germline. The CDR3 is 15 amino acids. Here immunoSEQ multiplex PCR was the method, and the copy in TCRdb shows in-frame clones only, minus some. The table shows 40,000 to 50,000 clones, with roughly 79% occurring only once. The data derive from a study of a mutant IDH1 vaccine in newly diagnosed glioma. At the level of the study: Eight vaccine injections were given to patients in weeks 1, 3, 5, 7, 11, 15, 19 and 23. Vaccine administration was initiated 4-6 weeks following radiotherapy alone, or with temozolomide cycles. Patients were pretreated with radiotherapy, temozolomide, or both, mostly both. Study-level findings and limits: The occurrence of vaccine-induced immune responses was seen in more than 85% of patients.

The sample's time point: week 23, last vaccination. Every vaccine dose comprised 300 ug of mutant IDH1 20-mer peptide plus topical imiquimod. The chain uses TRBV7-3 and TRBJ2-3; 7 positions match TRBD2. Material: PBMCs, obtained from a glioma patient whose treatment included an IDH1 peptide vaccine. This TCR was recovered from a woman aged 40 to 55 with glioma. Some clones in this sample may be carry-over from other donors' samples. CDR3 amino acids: CASSLEGAGVDTQYF. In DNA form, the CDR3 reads TGTGCCAGCAGCTTAGAGGGCGCGGGAGTAGATACGCAGTATTTT.